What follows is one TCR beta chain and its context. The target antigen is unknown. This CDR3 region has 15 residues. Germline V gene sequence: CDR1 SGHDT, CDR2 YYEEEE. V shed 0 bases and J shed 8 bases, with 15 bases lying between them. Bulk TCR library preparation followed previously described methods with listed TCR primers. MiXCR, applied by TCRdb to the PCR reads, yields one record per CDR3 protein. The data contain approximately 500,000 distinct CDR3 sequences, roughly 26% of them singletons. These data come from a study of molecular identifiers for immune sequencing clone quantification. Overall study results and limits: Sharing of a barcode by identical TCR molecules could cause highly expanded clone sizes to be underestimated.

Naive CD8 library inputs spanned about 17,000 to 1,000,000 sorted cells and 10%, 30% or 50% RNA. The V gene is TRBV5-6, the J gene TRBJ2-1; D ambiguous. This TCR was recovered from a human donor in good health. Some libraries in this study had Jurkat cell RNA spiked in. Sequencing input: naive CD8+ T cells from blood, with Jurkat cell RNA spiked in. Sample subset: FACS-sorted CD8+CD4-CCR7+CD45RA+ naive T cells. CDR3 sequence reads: CASSLEAKDRDEQFF. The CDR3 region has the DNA TGTGCCAGCAGCTTGGAAGCGAAAGATAGGGATGAGCAGTTCTTC.